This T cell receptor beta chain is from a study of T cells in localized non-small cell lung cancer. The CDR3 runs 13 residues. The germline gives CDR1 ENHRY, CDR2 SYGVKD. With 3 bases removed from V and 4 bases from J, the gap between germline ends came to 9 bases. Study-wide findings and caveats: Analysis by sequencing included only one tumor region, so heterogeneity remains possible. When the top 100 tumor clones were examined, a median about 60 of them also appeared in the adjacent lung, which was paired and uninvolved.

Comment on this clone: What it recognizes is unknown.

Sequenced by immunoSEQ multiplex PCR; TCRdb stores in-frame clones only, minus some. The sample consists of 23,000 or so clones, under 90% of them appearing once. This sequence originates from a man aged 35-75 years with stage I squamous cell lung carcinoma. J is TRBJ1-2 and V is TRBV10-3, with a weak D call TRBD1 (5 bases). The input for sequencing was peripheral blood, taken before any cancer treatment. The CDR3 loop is CAISEGQGYGYTF. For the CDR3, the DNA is TGTGCCATCAGTGAAGGGCAGGGCTATGGCTACACCTTC.